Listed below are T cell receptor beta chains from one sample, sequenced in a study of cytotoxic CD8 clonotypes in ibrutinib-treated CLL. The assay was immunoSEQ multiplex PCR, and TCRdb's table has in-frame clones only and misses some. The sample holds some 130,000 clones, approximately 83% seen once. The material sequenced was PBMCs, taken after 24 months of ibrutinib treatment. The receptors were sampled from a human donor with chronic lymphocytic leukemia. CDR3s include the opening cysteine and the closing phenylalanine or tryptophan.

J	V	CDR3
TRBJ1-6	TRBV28	CASVPPRGHLHF
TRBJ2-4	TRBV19	CASSGTSKNIQYF
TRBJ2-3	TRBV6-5	CASSSNRDTQYF
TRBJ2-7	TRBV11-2	CASSLAGQRKQYF
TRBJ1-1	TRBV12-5	CASGYERNTEAFF
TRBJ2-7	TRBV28	CASSSPWRDLSSYEQYF
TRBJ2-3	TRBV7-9	CASSQRTGEPDTQYF
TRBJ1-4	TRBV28	CASSFGGTGFEKLFF
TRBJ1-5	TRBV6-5	CASSRGQNSNQPQHF
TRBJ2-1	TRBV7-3	CASSPRDRGNEQFF
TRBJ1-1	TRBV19	CASSDGRGNTEAFF
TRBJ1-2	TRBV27	CASSPVGGDYGYTF
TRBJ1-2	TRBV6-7	CASSYIDRDGYTF
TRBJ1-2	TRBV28	CASSFGSYGYTF
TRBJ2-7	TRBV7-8	CASSTTAGGSYEQYF
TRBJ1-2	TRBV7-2	CASSPPQGHYGYTF
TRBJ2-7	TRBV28	CASKSNSYEQYF
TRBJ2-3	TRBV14	CASSQPGQGGREYF
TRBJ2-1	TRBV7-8	CASRHALAGGAYNEQFF
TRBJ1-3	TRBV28	CASLGWGYTIYF
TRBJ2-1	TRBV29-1	CSFEGDRGGEQFF
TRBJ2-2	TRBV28	CASRKGGEVGELFF
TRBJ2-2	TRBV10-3	CAISPGTGTGELFF
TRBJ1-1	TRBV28	CASSSPQGAFAFNTEAFF
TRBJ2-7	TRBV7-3	CASSPGQASSYEQYF
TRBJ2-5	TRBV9	CASSAGDQGTQYF
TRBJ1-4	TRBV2	CASSGQGDEKLFF
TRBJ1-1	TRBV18	CASSPGGTNTEAFF
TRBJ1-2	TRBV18	CASSPSPEALPYGYTF
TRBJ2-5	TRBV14	CASSQETLAGGPEKTQYF
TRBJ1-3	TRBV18	CASSPLSRNTIYF
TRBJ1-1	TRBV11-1	CASSLGTGGIRRNTEAFF
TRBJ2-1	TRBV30	CASGRQSSYNEQFF
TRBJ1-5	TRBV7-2	CASSPRGAGYQPQHF
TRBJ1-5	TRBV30	CACGSGSNQPQHF
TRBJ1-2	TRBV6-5	CASSAGAGYTF
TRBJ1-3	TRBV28	CASREDRSGNTIYF
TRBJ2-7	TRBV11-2	CASSALTAYEQYF
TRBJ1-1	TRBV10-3	CAISESGKLAEAFF
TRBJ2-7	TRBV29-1	CSVGPGSSYEQYF